Below, 29 T cell receptor beta chains from the same sample are listed, as sequenced in a study of blood T cell repertoires in COVID-19. The repertoire was sequenced with immunoSEQ multiplex PCR; TCRdb's copy has only in-frame clones and lacks some. The sample carries fewer than 300,000 clones, 75% to 90% recorded once. The sequenced material came from PBMCs or T cells enriched from blood (not recorded which). Source of these receptors: a man aged 35 to 55 who had recovered from COVID-19.

The chain couples TRBV11-2 to TRBJ1-5; possible D gene TRBD1, 5 bases. Germline assignment: CDR1 SGHAT and CDR2 FQNNGV. The CDR3 covers 15 residues. V lost 1 base and J 3 bases, leaving 10 bases between the germline ends. Here the CDR3 reads CASSLAAGNNQPQHF. As DNA, the CDR3 is TGTGCCAGCAGCTTAGCAGCAGGGAACAATCAGCCCCAGCATTTT.

This clone was detected only a few times. V is TRBV18 and J is TRBJ2-1; 8 bases are shared with TRBD2. Germline V gene data show CDR1 as KGHSH and CDR2 as LQKENI. V dropped 3 bases and J dropped 5; count of bases not matched to a gene: 9. CDR3 length: 16 amino acids. As DNA, the CDR3 is TGTGCCAGCTCACCCCGAGTAGTAGCGGGAAACAATGAGCAGTTCTTC. The encoded protein is CASSPRVVAGNNEQFF.

This CDR3 is CASSGLRGGKSDTQYF. DNA of the CDR3: TGTGCCAGCAGTGGGCTTCGGGGCGGGAAGTCAGATACGCAGTATTTT. The V call is TRBV28, the J call TRBJ2-3; the D gene is possibly TRBD2 (6 bases). This CDR3 spans 16 amino acids. In germline, CDR1 is MDHEN, CDR2 SYDVKM. Trimming took 5 bases from V and 4 from J, leaving 19 bases between them.

The CDR3 DNA is TGTGCTAGTGGTTTGGTCCTTGAGGTCCTGAACACTGAAGCTTTCTTT. It translates to CASGLVLEVLNTEAFF. V gene TRBV12-5 combines with J gene TRBJ1-1, with D uncertain. The CDR3 consists of 16 residues. Trimming cost V 0 bases and J 0 bases, with 11 bases left between them. Germline assignment: CDR1 LGHNT and CDR2 FRNRAP. The variable domain in full, completed from reference TRBV12-5 and TRBJ1-1, reads DARVTQTPRHKVTEMGQEVTMRCQPILGHNTVFWYRQTMMQGLELLAYFRNRAPLDDSGMPKDRFSAEMPDATLATLKIQPSEPRDSAVYFCASGLVLEVLNTEAFFGQGTRLTVV.

The rearrangement links TRBV6-5 to TRBJ1-6; D might be TRBD1 (5 bases). V was clipped by 2 bases and J by 10 bases, with 12 bases between them. The V gene's germline CDR1 is MNHEY and CDR2 SVGAGI. The CDR3 spans 14 residues. CDR3 in amino acids: CASSYAGKLSPLHF. In nucleotides, the CDR3 is TGTGCCAGCAGTTACGCAGGGAAACTCTCACCCCTCCACTTT.

This chain uses TRBV4-1 with TRBJ2-7, with 7 positions matching TRBD1. The CDR3 consists of 16 residues. Trimming took 3 bases from V and 2 from J; bases not matched to a gene: 10. Germline assignment: CDR1 MGHRA and CDR2 YSYEKL. In DNA, the CDR3 is TGCGCCAGCAGCCACCCCGACAGGGAACTTACCTACGAGCAGTACTTC. It yields the protein CASSHPDRELTYEQYF.

This chain links TRBV4-1 with TRBJ2-7; 8 positions agree with TRBD2. Germline assignment: CDR1 MGHRA and CDR2 YSYEKL. CDR3 length equals 17 residues. V dropped 0 bases and J dropped 5; count of bases not matched to a gene: 12. CDR3 sequence (DNA): TGCGCCAGCAGCCAAGATTGGTCCTCAAGCGGGAGCGACGAGCAGTACTTC. Protein product: CASSQDWSSSGSDEQYF.

The rearrangement links TRBV10-1 to TRBJ1-1; D is perhaps TRBD1 (5 bases). Per the germline V gene, CDR1 is WNHNN and CDR2 is SYGVQD (reference sequence). Trimming removed 3 bases at V and 5 bases at J, with 10 bases between. CDR3 size: 13 residues. CDR3 region: CASSENGGTEAFF. CDR3 DNA: TGCGCCAGCAGTGAAAATGGGGGGACTGAAGCTTTCTTT.

V usage is TRBV19 and J usage is TRBJ2-3; a possible D gene is TRBD2 (6 bases). Trimming took 1 base from V and 6 from J, leaving 17 bases between them. Looked up from germline, CDR1 is LNHDA and CDR2 is SQIVND (reference sequence). The CDR3 is made up of 16 amino acids. The CDR3 spells CASSIGGAGPMDTQYF. The DNA of the CDR3 is TGTGCCAGTAGTATAGGTGGGGCGGGGCCTATGGATACGCAGTATTTT.

J is TRBJ2-7 and V is TRBV7-2; 9 bases fit TRBD1. The CDR3 is 16 amino acids. CDR1 is SGHTA, CDR2 FQGNSA, per germline. The junction had 8 bases not matched to a gene; V was cut back by 1 base and J by 4 bases. CDR3 coding DNA: TGTGCCAGCAGCTTAGTCGGGACAGGGCCTTCTTACGAGCAGTACTTC. Protein product: CASSLVGTGPSYEQYF.

The rearrangement links TRBV7-9 to TRBJ1-3; the D gene is possibly TRBD1 (6 bases). The CDR3 totals 16 residues. Germline V gene data show CDR1 as SEHNR and CDR2 as FQNEAQ (reference sequence). The V end lost 5 bases, the J end lost 4 bases, and 18 bases lay between the germline ends. The CDR3 region has the DNA TGTGCCAGCAGCGGTCGACAGGACCTAAGAGGAAACACCATATATTTT. Its protein is CASSGRQDLRGNTIYF.

CDR3 DNA: TGTGCCAGCAGCTTTCCCGGGACAGGTTATGGCTACACCTTC. This translates into CASSFPGTGYGYTF. The chain combines TRBV7-9 with TRBJ1-2; 8 nucleotides match TRBD1. V shed 3 bases and J 5 bases; nucleotides not matched to a gene: 5. The CDR3 spans 14 residues. The germline gives CDR1 SEHNR, CDR2 FQNEAQ (reference sequence).

A single count supports this clone. This chain connects TRBV28 to TRBJ2-1; possibly TRBD1 for D (5 bases). Germline V gene data show CDR1 as MDHEN and CDR2 as SYDVKM. Trimming shortened V by 3 bases and J by 3 bases, and 12 bases separated the two germline ends. The CDR3 covers 15 residues. The CDR3 DNA reads as TGTGCCAGCAGTTTGGCAGGGTCGAACTACAATGAGCAGTTCTTC. Amino acid sequence: CASSLAGSNYNEQFF.

This clone was picked up one time. The chain recombines TRBV21-1 with TRBJ1-2. TRBV21-1 is listed as a pseudogene. The CDR3 spans 15 residues. The CDR3 spells CASRVRVSYFYGYTF. The CDR3 DNA reads as TGTGCCAGCAGGGTTAGAGTCTCCTACTTTTATGGCTACACCTTC.

This clone has a handful of counts. The DNA of the CDR3 is TGCGCCAGCAGCCAGCCTATATTGGGACTTAGAGGCTACACCTTC. This sequence encodes CASSQPILGLRGYTF. The chain carries TRBV4-1 and TRBJ1-2; a weak D match, TRBD1 (5 bases). The CDR3 loop spans 15 amino acids. V was cut by 3 bases and J by 8 bases, with 19 bases left in between. The germline V gene has CDR1 MGHRA and CDR2 YSYEKL.

V is TRBV28 and J is TRBJ2-4; 7 positions agree with TRBD2. The CDR3 sequence is 14 residues long. Germline CDR1 and CDR2: MDHEN and SYDVKM. Trimming at V came to 7 bases and at J to 3 bases, leaving 6 bases not matched to a gene. The CDR3 reads CASKLREFKNIQYF. The CDR3 nucleotides read TGTGCCAGCAAGTTGCGGGAGTTCAAAAACATTCAGTACTTC.

The V gene is TRBV27, the J gene TRBJ2-3; perhaps TRBD1 as D (5 bases). The germline V gene has CDR1 MNHEY and CDR2 SMNVEV (reference sequence). The CDR3 runs to 14 residues. V was trimmed by 2 bases and J by 5 bases, leaving 11 bases between them. CDR3 coding DNA: TGTGCCAGCAGTTTAGGGGCCGGTCTAGATACGCAGTATTTT. This codes for CASSLGAGLDTQYF.

The chain uses TRBV25-1 and TRBJ1-1, with D unclear. Germline V gene sequence: CDR1 MGHDK, CDR2 SYGVNS. V was trimmed by 4 bases and J by 1 base, leaving 7 bases between them. This CDR3 comprises 13 residues. In DNA form, the CDR3 reads TGTGCCAGCAGTGTTAGTAGGAACACTGAAGCTTTCTTT. This translates into CASSVSRNTEAFF.

The chain carries TRBV7-9 and TRBJ2-7; 7 nucleotides agree with TRBD2. CDR1 is SEHNR and CDR2 is FQNEAQ in the germline V gene (reference sequence). The V gene end was trimmed by 5 bases and the J gene end by 5 bases; junction bases not matched to a gene: 6. This CDR3 comprises 13 residues. This CDR3 reads CASSPGGYDEQYF. Here the CDR3 DNA reads TGTGCCAGCAGCCCCGGGGGGTACGACGAGCAGTACTTC.

This sequence joins TRBV7-8 and TRBJ2-1, with 7 bases aligning to TRBD1. V lost 8 bases to trimming and J lost 5 bases; unmatched junction nucleotides: 12. The CDR3 is made up of 15 amino acids. The germline V gene encodes CDR1 SGHVS and CDR2 FQNEAQ. In DNA form, the CDR3 reads TGTGCCAGCGGAACGAAGGTGGACAGGAACAATGAGCAGTTCTTC. Translated, it gives CASGTKVDRNNEQFF.

This CDR3 reads CASHDFAEQFF. The DNA of the CDR3 is TGTGCCAGCCATGACTTCGCAGAGCAGTTCTTC. The V gene is TRBV27, the J gene TRBJ2-1, with D unclear. The CDR3 loop spans 11 amino acids. Germline loops: CDR1 MNHEY, CDR2 SMNVEV (reference sequence). V dropped 8 bases and J dropped 10 bases, with 12 bases sitting between them.

The chain is built from TRBV5-1 and TRBJ1-1; TRBD1 agrees at 7 bases. The trim removed 5 bases at V and 6 bases at J, leaving 16 bases unmatched. Germline CDR1 and CDR2: SGHRS and YFSETQ. This CDR3 has 16 amino acids. The DNA of the CDR3 is TGCGCCAGCAGTCCGGGGACAGATAATATTGGGGCTGAAGCTTTCTTT. Translating gives CASSPGTDNIGAEAFF.

V is TRBV4-1 and J is TRBJ2-5; 8 bases line up with TRBD1. The CDR3 sequence is 16 residues long. Trimming took 2 bases from V and 5 from J; bases not matched to a gene: 10. CDR1 and CDR2 (germline): MGHRA, YSYEKL. Here the CDR3 reads CASSQLGAGGTETQYF. Written as DNA, the CDR3 is TGCGCCAGCAGCCAACTAGGGGCAGGGGGCACGGAGACCCAGTACTTC.

This chain joins TRBV25-1 and TRBJ2-5; D is perhaps TRBD1 (6 bases). CDR1 and CDR2 from the germline V gene are MGHDK and SYGVNS. This CDR3 is 12 amino acids long. V was shortened by 10 bases and J by 2 bases, with 11 bases between the two germline ends. CDR3 amino acids: CATQTGQETQYF. DNA of the CDR3: TGTGCCACCCAGACAGGACAAGAGACCCAGTACTTC.

This chain links TRBV27 with TRBJ2-5; TRBD2 aligns across 7 bases. The CDR3 sequence is 14 residues long. Looked up from germline, CDR1 is MNHEY and CDR2 is SMNVEV (reference sequence). V was pared by 6 bases and J by 2 bases, with 6 bases of the junction left unmatched. Written as DNA, the CDR3 is TGTGCCAGCAGCCTTTGGGGGGGACAAGAGACCCAGTACTTC. Residues: CASSLWGGQETQYF.

This clone was seen once. The chain uses TRBV12-5 and TRBJ1-2; possible D gene TRBD1, 5 bases. V dropped 1 base and J dropped 1 base, with 7 bases sitting between them. Germline V CDR1 and CDR2: LGHNT, FRNRAP. The CDR3 sequence is 14 residues long. The CDR3 nucleotides are TGTGCTAGTGGTTTGGGACAGAGTAACTATGGCTACACCTTC. It encodes CASGLGQSNYGYTF.

V and J are TRBV7-2 and TRBJ1-2; D gene ambiguous. Per germline, CDR1 SGHTA and CDR2 FQGNSA. The CDR3 length is 17 residues. The V end was cut by 2 bases, the J end by 6 bases, with 22 bases between. This chain's CDR3 is CASSLWEGLRISDGYTF. The CDR3 DNA reads TGTGCCAGCAGCTTATGGGAGGGATTGAGAATATCGGATGGCTACACCTTC.

The chain links TRBV11-3 to TRBJ2-7; a weak D match, TRBD2 (6 bases). The CDR3 has 15 residues. In germline, CDR1 is SGHNT, CDR2 YENEEA. The V end was cut by 5 bases, the J end by 1 base, with 15 bases between. CDR3 protein: CASSHSGDRSYEQYF. The CDR3 DNA is TGTGCCAGCAGCCACTCGGGGGATCGTTCCTACGAGCAGTACTTC.

The chain is built from TRBV5-1 and TRBJ2-5; possible D gene TRBD1, 6 bases. The CDR3 extends over 14 amino acids. The V gene's germline CDR1 is SGHRS and CDR2 YFSETQ. The V and J ends lost 4 bases and 2 bases respectively, with 12 bases between them. This chain's CDR3 is CASSAGTRQETQYF. The CDR3, as DNA: TGCGCCAGCAGCGCAGGGACAAGACAAGAGACCCAGTACTTC.